This TCR beta chain was sequenced for a study of stem cell transplantation in POMP-related autoinflammatory disease (TCRdb year 2021). Regarding the research as a whole: The study hypothesized that defective thymoproteasomes impair MHC class I-dependent CD8+ T-cell differentiation and positive selection, skewing the TRB repertoire. Prior to transplant, the patients had skewing toward CD4+ naive T cells, low CD8+ T-cell proportions, and reduced T-cell cytokine secretion. The effect of POMP deficiency on T-cell receptor beta repertoire diversity and CDR3 characteristics was assessed using high-throughput TRB sequencing.

The method behind the library was the immunoSEQ multiplex PCR assay. Per the source publication's procedure: Shannon entropy, which accounts for clonal size distribution, was used to quantify repertoire diversity. The Gini-Simpson index (Simpson_1-D) served as the measure of how unequally clonotypes were distributed. The table was pulled from immuneACCESS by TCRdb, which kept in-frame rearrangements only. Such tables lose some clones; where checked, under half of the loss comes from unresolved V genes, and the rest has no known cause. V and J calls and clone size are as listed in that table; D and trimming were resolved from the DNA. The sample table records more than 25,000 clones; 88% of these occur just once. The top ten constitute over 0.6% of the sample. The study at large found these results: The number of unique TRB V-J gene pairings was restricted in PRAID patients. Across all analyzed T-cell subsets, PRAID patients tended toward lower TRB diversity and higher clonality. In PRAID patients, the trend toward increased clonality and lower diversity reached statistical significance only for regulatory T cells.

The time point tag for this specimen amounts to: before hematopoietic stem cell transplant. PRAID was characterized by prominent immunodeficiency alongside autoinflammation. T-cell subsets (conventional T cells, CD8+ T cells, regulatory T cells, T follicular helper cells) were sorted before TRB sequencing. In regard to this clone: The target of this receptor is not known. Base qualities are not provided; no much larger clone lies one nucleotide away.

Spanning cysteine to phenylalanine, the CDR3 consists of 15 amino acids. Just CDR3 DNA is preserved here, 45 bases in frame from base 1. V and J are trimmed by 3 bases and 3 bases, and the gene matches miss 3 bases of the junction. For CDR1 and CDR2, the germline V gene lists MNHNS and SASEGT. The chain is encoded by TRBV6-1 joined to TRBJ2-2, with TRBD1 matching 8 junction bases. Specimen: CD4+ T cells from PBMCs, collected before stem cell transplantation. The receptor's source is a human donor with POMP-related autoinflammation and immune dysregulation (PRAID). The nucleotides are TGTGCCAGCAGTGACAGGGGGCTGGACACCGGGGAGCTGTTTTTT. This gives the protein CASSDRGLDTGELFF.